A selection of T cell receptor beta chains follows, all from one sample in a study of identical twins. MiXCR, run by TCRdb on the 5' RACE reads, gives a single entry per CDR3 protein. The sample carries around 220,000 distinct CDR3 sequences, about 10% recorded once. Sequenced input: memory T cells sorted from blood. Receptors originate from a man in his fifties or sixties in good health. CDR3s include the opening cysteine and the closing phenylalanine or tryptophan. The D gene is left open where the match is weak. Clone size is given for some rows only: seen once, a few or many times, or a class if the clone is expanded.

j_call | clone_size | v_call | d_call | cdr3_nt | cdr3_aa
TRBJ2-1 | few | TRBV3-1 | - | TGTGCCAGCAGCCCATACAGGGGTGGGACTGATGAGCAGTTCTTC | CASSPYRGGTDEQFF
TRBJ2-1 | few | TRBV29-1 | TRBD2 | TGCAGCGTTCTAAGACTAGCGGGTAACAATGAGCAGTTCTTC | CSVLRLAGNNEQFF
TRBJ2-3 | many | TRBV29-1 | - | TGCAGCGTTGAGGGACTGACCGTAACAGATACGCAGTATTTT | CSVEGLTVTDTQYF
TRBJ1-2 | few | TRBV5-1 | TRBD1 | TGCGCCAGCAGCTTGGCCAACAGGGGAGACTATGGCTACACCTTC | CASSLANRGDYGYTF
TRBJ2-4 | few | TRBV14 | - | TGTGCCAGCAGCCAGTTAGGGTCGGACATTCAGTACTTC | CASSQLGSDIQYF
TRBJ2-7 | - | TRBV2 | - | TGTGCCAGCAGTGAAGTGCCGGGGCCCTCAGGTGATGGCGAGCAGTACTTC | CASSEVPGPSGDGEQYF
TRBJ1-5 | many | TRBV6-2/TRBV6-3 | - | TGTGCCAGCAGTCGAATAGGGATTTCGACTCAGCCCCAGCATTTT | CASSRIGISTQPQHF
TRBJ2-7 | many | TRBV4-3 | - | TGCGCCAGCAGCCAAGATCGGGCCCGAGGTGCCCTCTACGAGCAGTACTTC | CASSQDRARGALYEQYF
TRBJ1-2 | many | TRBV4-1 | - | TGCGCCAGCAGCCAAGAGGGTGCGGTAACGAGTGGCTACACCTTC | CASSQEGAVTSGYTF
TRBJ2-1 | many | TRBV4-3 | - | TGCGCCAGCAGCCAATACGGCCCAAAACAAACGGGCCACAATGAGCAGTTCTTC | CASSQYGPKQTGHNEQFF
TRBJ1-4 | few | TRBV4-3 | - | TGCGCCAGCAGCCCCAAGAGTGCAACTAATGAAAAACTGTTTTTT | CASSPKSATNEKLFF
TRBJ2-1 | - | TRBV20-1 | - | TGCAGTGCTAGGCGCGGCCCTGAGCAGTTCTTC | CSARRGPEQFF
TRBJ2-1 | many | TRBV20-1 | - | TGCAGTGCTAGAGCGCGTCTTTTATACTCCTACAATGAGCAGTTCTTC | CSARARLLYSYNEQFF
TRBJ1-6 | - | TRBV6-1 | - | TGTGCCAGCATACGGGAGGCGAATTCACCCCTCCACTTT | CASIREANSPLHF
TRBJ2-1 | - | TRBV4-3 | - | TGCGCCAGCAGCCAAGAGCTTTTACGAGGGGGGCGAAATGAGCAGTTCTTC | CASSQELLRGGRNEQFF
TRBJ2-7 | - | TRBV27 | - | TGTGCCAGCAGTCCCTTCGGAGGAAGGAGCTCCTACGAGCAGTACTTC | CASSPFGGRSSYEQYF
TRBJ2-5 | many | TRBV20-1 | - | TGCAGTGCTAACAGGGAAGGGAGGGCAGAGACCCAGTACTTC | CSANREGRAETQYF
TRBJ2-7 | few | TRBV19 | TRBD1 | TGTGCCAGTAGTTGGACAGGGGAGGCCTACGAGCAGTACTTC | CASSWTGEAYEQYF
TRBJ1-2 | many | TRBV29-1 | TRBD1 | TGCAGCGCTGCTGACAGGGGAAACTATGGCTACACCTTC | CSAADRGNYGYTF
TRBJ2-7 | many | TRBV5-1 | - | TGCGCCAGCAGCTTGGCTCCAGACCTAACCTACGAGCAGTACTTC | CASSLAPDLTYEQYF
TRBJ1-1 | many | TRBV3-1 | - | TGTGCCAGCAGCCAAGTTGGGTCGGACACTGAAGCTTTCTTT | CASSQVGSDTEAFF
TRBJ2-1 | - | TRBV12-3/TRBV12-4 | TRBD2 | TGTGCCAGCATTATCTCAATGGCGGGGGTGGCGCGGGAGCAGTTCTTC | CASIISMAGVAREQFF
TRBJ1-5 | many | TRBV28 | - | TGTGCCAGCAGGGCACGCAATCAGCCCCAGCATTTT | CASRARNQPQHF
TRBJ2-2 | many | TRBV6-4 | TRBD1 | TGTGCCAGCGCCGGGACAGGGAACACCGGGGAGCTGTTTTTT | CASAGTGNTGELFF
TRBJ2-7 | many | TRBV20-1 | TRBD2 | TGCAGTGCTAGTAGTACTAGCGGTTCCTACGAGCAGTACTTC | CSASSTSGSYEQYF
TRBJ1-1 | many | TRBV14 | - | TGTGCCAGCAGCCAAGTCAAGGGACCGATAAGGAACACTGAAGCTTTCTTT | CASSQVKGPIRNTEAFF
TRBJ2-3 | many | TRBV9 | - | TGTGCCAGCAGCGTAGCCCCCAGAGATGGAGATACGCAGTATTTT | CASSVAPRDGDTQYF
TRBJ2-1 | few | TRBV3-1 | - | TGTGCCAGCAGCCAAGGGGGGCCGGGCGGGTCATACAATGAGCAGTTCTTC | CASSQGGPGGSYNEQFF
TRBJ1-1 | - | TRBV5-6 | - | TGTGCCAGCAGCTTTACGGGTTACACTGAAGCTTTCTTT | CASSFTGYTEAFF
TRBJ2-1 | many | TRBV12-3/TRBV12-4 | - | TGTGCCAGCAGTTTAAGAACAGGGATCTACAATGAGCAGTTCTTC | CASSLRTGIYNEQFF
TRBJ2-7 | - | TRBV28 | - | TGTGCCAGCAGTTTGAGGCTTACCGGGCAGTACTTC | CASSLRLTGQYF
TRBJ1-1 | few | TRBV10-3 | TRBD1 | TGTGCCATCAGGGGACAGGATGGCACTGAAGCTTTCTTT | CAIRGQDGTEAFF
TRBJ2-6 | - | TRBV25-1 | - | TGTGCCAGCACTCCCTCTGGGGCCAACGTCCTGACTTTC | CASTPSGANVLTF
TRBJ2-3 | - | TRBV2 | - | TGTGCCAGCAGTTTCAGGCCAGATACGCAGTATTTT | CASSFRPDTQYF
TRBJ1-1 | - | TRBV7-6 | - | TGTGCCAGCAGCTTAGGTTTCCGGGGGAACACTGAAGCTTTCTTT | CASSLGFRGNTEAFF
TRBJ2-3 | many | TRBV14 | - | TGTGCCAGCAGCCAAGATTACCTAGATACGCAGTATTTT | CASSQDYLDTQYF
TRBJ2-7 | many | TRBV5-1 | - | TGCGCCAGCAGCTCAGGGGGGCCCGACTCCCAGCAGTACTTC | CASSSGGPDSQQYF
TRBJ1-6 | - | TRBV20-1 | - | TGCAGTGCGCCGACTGGGATCAGGGGTTCACCCCTCCACTTT | CSAPTGIRGSPLHF
TRBJ2-1 | many | TRBV28 | TRBD2 | TGTGCCAGCAGTTTTCTGGCGGGAGGGCACAATGAGCAGTTCTTC | CASSFLAGGHNEQFF
TRBJ2-3 | many | TRBV20-1 | - | TGCAGTGTCTCGGTTGGGGGCACAGATACGCAGTATTTT | CSVSVGGTDTQYF
TRBJ1-1 | few | TRBV29-1 | - | TGCAGCGCCCTAAGGGGGGCCGGCACTGAAGCTTTCTTT | CSALRGAGTEAFF
TRBJ1-1 | many | TRBV5-6 | - | TGTGCCAGCAGCCGACGGCCTATGAACACTGAAGCTTTCTTT | CASSRRPMNTEAFF
TRBJ2-7 | many | TRBV4-3 | TRBD1 | TGCGCCAGCAGCCAGTCTCGGACAGGCCCCACCTACGAGCAGTACTTC | CASSQSRTGPTYEQYF
TRBJ1-2 | many | TRBV5-1 | TRBD1 | TGCGCCAGCAGCCCCGGACAGGGGGCGAGAGGCTACACCTTC | CASSPGQGARGYTF
TRBJ1-5 | few | TRBV20-1 | - | TGCAGTTCCAGTCATAGCAATCAGCCCCAGCATTTT | CSSSHSNQPQHF
TRBJ2-1 | - | TRBV12-5 | TRBD2 | TGTGCTAGTGGCCGAACTAGCGGGAGTGTCCATGAGCAGTTCTTC | CASGRTSGSVHEQFF
TRBJ2-5 | many | TRBV5-1 | TRBD1 | TGCGCCAGCAGCTCTGGACAGGGGAAAAAGACCCAGTACTTC | CASSSGQGKKTQYF
TRBJ1-5 | many | TRBV20-1 | - | TGCAGTGCTAGAGATGACCAAACAGGACTGAGGGGCAATCAGCCCCAGCATTTT | CSARDDQTGLRGNQPQHF
TRBJ2-1 | - | TRBV12-3/TRBV12-4 | TRBD2 | TGTGCCAGCAGTTTAGTCGGACTAGCGGGAGAAGTTGAGCAGTTCTTC | CASSLVGLAGEVEQFF